A single sample is the source of the 4 T cell receptor beta chains below, sequenced in a study of blood T cell repertoires in COVID-19. Data came from immunoSEQ multiplex PCR; TCRdb stores just in-frame clones and leaves some out. The sample holds about 140,000 clones, 88% seen once. Sequencing was done on a sample of peripheral blood. These receptors all stem from a human donor with COVID-19, enrolled during active disease. The donor label of this sample is uncertain.

This chain links TRBV6-5 with TRBJ1-2, with 9 bases lining up with TRBD1. Germline V lookup: CDR1 MNHEY, CDR2 SVGAGI. The V and J ends lost 6 bases and 3 bases, in that order; junction bases with no gene match: 5. The CDR3 has 14 amino acids. The CDR3 DNA reads as TGTGCCAGCAGAAATAGGGACAGGGACTATGGCTACACCTTC. Its translation is CASRNRDRDYGYTF.

The V and J genes are TRBV4-2 and TRBJ1-3; 8 bases match TRBD1. J was trimmed by 8 bases and V by 3 bases; bases with no gene match: 6. This CDR3 region has 14 residues. The germline V gene encodes CDR1 LGHNA and CDR2 YNFKEQ. The CDR3 DNA reads TGTGCCAGCAGCCAGACGGGACAGGTACACACCATATATTTT. Translated, it gives CASSQTGQVHTIYF.

This clone was seen more than once but under ten times. A much larger clone lies a single base off, so this may be a read error. This sample also contains other DNA sequences that code for the same CDR3. The chain joins TRBV5-6 to TRBJ1-2; TRBD1 aligns across 7 bases. Germline CDR1 reads SGHDT; CDR2 reads YYEEEE. This CDR3 comprises 13 residues. V shed 5 bases, J shed 3 bases, and the junction held 4 bases outside the gene matches. The CDR3 DNA is TGTGCCAGCAGGACGACAGGGCACTATGGCTACACCTTC. Residues: CASRTTGHYGYTF.

This chain connects TRBV13 to TRBJ2-3, with 7 nucleotides matching TRBD2. The CDR3 length is 16 residues. CDR1 is PRHDT and CDR2 is FYEKMQ in the germline V gene (reference sequence). J gave up 7 bases and V 6 bases, and 16 bases lay outside the gene matches. The DNA for the CDR3 is TGTGCCAGCAGTACACCGGGGGGAGACGTTTCCCATACGCAGTATTTT. Its protein product is CASSTPGGDVSHTQYF. Based on the CDR3 plus reference TRBV13 and TRBJ2-3, the full variable domain is AAGVIQSPRHLIKEKRETATLKCYPIPRHDTVYWYQQGPGQDPQFLISFYEKMQSDKGSIPDRFSAQQFSDYHSELNMSSLELGDSALYFCASSTPGGDVSHTQYFGPGTRLTVL.